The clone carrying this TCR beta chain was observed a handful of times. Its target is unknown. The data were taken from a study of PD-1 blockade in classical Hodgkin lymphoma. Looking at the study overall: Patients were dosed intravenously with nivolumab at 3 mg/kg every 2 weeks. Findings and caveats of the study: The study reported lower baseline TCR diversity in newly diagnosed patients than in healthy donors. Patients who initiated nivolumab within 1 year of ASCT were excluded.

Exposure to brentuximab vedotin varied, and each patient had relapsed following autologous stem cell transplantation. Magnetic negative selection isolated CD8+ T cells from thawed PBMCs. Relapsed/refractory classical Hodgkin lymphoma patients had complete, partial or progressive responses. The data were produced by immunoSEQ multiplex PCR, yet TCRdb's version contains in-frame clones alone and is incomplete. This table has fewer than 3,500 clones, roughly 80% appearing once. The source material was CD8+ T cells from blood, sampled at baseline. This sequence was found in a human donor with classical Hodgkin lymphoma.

The CDR3 coding sequence is TGTGCCAGCAGCCTAGTGGCGCACGAGCAGTACTTC. Its protein product is CASSLVAHEQYF. The chain uses TRBV11-2 and TRBJ2-7; D unresolved. Trimming cost V 5 bases and J 5 bases, with 10 bases left between them. Looked up from germline, CDR1 is SGHAT and CDR2 is FQNNGV. This CDR3 spans 12 amino acids.